The TCR beta chain under discussion was sequenced for a study of PD-1 blockade in mismatch repair-deficient tumors. TCRdb's copy holds only in-frame clones and misses some; the assay was immunoSEQ multiplex PCR. The repertoire consists of some 26,000 clones, with around 80% occurring once and the leading ten covering around 20%. The sequencing here drew on peripheral blood, taken 12 weeks after starting pembrolizumab. The receptor was isolated from an adult with mismatch repair-deficient cancer.

This CDR3 is CASSQDPPTGADTQYF. CDR3 nucleotide sequence: TGTGCCAGCAGCCAAGATCCGCCTACAGGGGCAGATACGCAGTATTTT. This rearrangement joins TRBV4-2 to TRBJ2-3; TRBD1 aligns across 7 bases. J was trimmed by 4 bases and V by 0 bases; bases with no gene match: 7. The CDR3 has 16 residues. Germline loops: CDR1 LGHNA, CDR2 YNFKEQ.